This T cell receptor beta chain is drawn from a study of blood T cell repertoires in COVID-19. Study context: Acute-phase and convalescent COVID-19 samples originated in the United States, Italy and Spain.

Per the germline V gene, CDR1 is SQVTM and CDR2 is ANQGSEA. The length of the CDR3 is 14 residues. Trimming at V came to 6 bases and at J to 5 bases, leaving 10 bases not matched to a gene. Living in about 25 US areas, the participants were between roughly 18 and 90 years of age. Self-reported history from a screening survey and questionnaire set each donor's cohort. In the source study's methods: The authors estimated nucleated cell counts from reference gene primer amplification. TCRdb's table, derived via immunoSEQ multiplex PCR, lists solely in-frame clones and lacks some. Clonal size and the V and J genes are those of that table, whereas D and trimming came from the DNA. The sample contains 210,000 or so clones, 80% of which appear only once.

The sequence was obtained from a man aged 25-45 years with acute COVID-19. What was sequenced was PBMCs or T cells enriched from blood (not recorded which). The chain carries TRBV29-1 and TRBJ1-1, with 9 bases that match TRBD1. The CDR3 DNA reads as TGCAGCGTCCACTTGCCGACAGGGGGTACTGAAGCTTTCTTT. Encoded protein: CSVHLPTGGTEAFF.